The clone carrying this T cell receptor beta chain was seen repeatedly, ten times or more. The antigen remains undetermined. The sample belongs to a study of T cells after posttransplantation cyclophosphamide. Overall study findings and caveats: Later blood repertoires were often dominated by clones from the donor CD8+ memory compartment. TRB clonality was highly associated with recipient CMV seropositivity and reactivation.

TCRdb keeps only in-frame clones here, not all; method: immunoSEQ multiplex PCR. This sample carries some 40,000 clones and no singletons, and around 2.1% goes to the top ten. J was trimmed by 8 bases and V by 0 bases; bases with no gene match: 6. CDR1 and CDR2 (germline): MRHNA, SNTAGT. This CDR3 spans 14 amino acids. Sequencing was done on a sample of PBMCs. This TCR was sampled from a man aged 40-49 years in good health, CMV-negative, and a related stem cell transplant donor. V usage is TRBV6-4 and J usage is TRBJ1-2; 7 bases match TRBD1. CDR3 in amino acids: CASSDSTGFGGYTF. The CDR3 region has the DNA TGTGCCAGCAGTGACTCGACAGGGTTTGGGGGCTACACCTTC.